The T cell receptor (beta chain) described here comes from a study of identical twins. The study, taken as a whole, reports: Within cord blood, abundant beta clonotypes carried fewer insertions, but memory repertoires showed no such trend. Findings came from cross-sectional statistics, without long-term follow-up of donors.

The CDR3 consists of 15 residues. The ends lost 4 bases at V and 12 bases at J; junction bases unmatched: 16. Per germline, CDR1 MNHEY and CDR2 SMNVEV (reference sequence). This clonotype was observed a handful of times. Its specificity is unknown. A universal primer site was incorporated via template switching, and the cDNA contained unique molecular identifiers. Via MiXCR, TCRdb re-called the 5' RACE reads, giving one row per CDR3 protein. The top ten clones hold 1.5% to 2% of a sample with some 630,000 distinct CDR3 sequences, 7.1% of them seen once. Healthy Caucasian donors formed the entire cohort. These same data were also listed under a study on yellow fever vaccine responses in identical twins.

Source material: PBMCs. This TCR was sampled from a woman under 30 in good health. This chain joins TRBV27 and TRBJ2-3; 7 positions agree with TRBD2. The DNA of the CDR3 is TGTGCCAGCAGTTCGTTGCTGGCGGGGGTTGGTTCACAGTATTTT. Translating it yields CASSSLLAGVGSQYF.